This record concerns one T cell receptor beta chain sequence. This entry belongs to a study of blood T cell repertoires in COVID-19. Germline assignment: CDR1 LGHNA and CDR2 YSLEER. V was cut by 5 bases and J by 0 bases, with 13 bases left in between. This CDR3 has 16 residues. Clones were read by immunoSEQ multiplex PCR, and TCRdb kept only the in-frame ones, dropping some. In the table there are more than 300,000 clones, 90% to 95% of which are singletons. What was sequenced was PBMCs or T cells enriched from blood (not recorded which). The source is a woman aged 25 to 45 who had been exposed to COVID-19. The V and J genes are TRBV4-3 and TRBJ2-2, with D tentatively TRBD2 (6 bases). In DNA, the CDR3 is TGCGCCAGCAGCTCCGCCGGGGGACCGAACACCGGGGAGCTGTTTTTT. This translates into CASSSAGGPNTGELFF.